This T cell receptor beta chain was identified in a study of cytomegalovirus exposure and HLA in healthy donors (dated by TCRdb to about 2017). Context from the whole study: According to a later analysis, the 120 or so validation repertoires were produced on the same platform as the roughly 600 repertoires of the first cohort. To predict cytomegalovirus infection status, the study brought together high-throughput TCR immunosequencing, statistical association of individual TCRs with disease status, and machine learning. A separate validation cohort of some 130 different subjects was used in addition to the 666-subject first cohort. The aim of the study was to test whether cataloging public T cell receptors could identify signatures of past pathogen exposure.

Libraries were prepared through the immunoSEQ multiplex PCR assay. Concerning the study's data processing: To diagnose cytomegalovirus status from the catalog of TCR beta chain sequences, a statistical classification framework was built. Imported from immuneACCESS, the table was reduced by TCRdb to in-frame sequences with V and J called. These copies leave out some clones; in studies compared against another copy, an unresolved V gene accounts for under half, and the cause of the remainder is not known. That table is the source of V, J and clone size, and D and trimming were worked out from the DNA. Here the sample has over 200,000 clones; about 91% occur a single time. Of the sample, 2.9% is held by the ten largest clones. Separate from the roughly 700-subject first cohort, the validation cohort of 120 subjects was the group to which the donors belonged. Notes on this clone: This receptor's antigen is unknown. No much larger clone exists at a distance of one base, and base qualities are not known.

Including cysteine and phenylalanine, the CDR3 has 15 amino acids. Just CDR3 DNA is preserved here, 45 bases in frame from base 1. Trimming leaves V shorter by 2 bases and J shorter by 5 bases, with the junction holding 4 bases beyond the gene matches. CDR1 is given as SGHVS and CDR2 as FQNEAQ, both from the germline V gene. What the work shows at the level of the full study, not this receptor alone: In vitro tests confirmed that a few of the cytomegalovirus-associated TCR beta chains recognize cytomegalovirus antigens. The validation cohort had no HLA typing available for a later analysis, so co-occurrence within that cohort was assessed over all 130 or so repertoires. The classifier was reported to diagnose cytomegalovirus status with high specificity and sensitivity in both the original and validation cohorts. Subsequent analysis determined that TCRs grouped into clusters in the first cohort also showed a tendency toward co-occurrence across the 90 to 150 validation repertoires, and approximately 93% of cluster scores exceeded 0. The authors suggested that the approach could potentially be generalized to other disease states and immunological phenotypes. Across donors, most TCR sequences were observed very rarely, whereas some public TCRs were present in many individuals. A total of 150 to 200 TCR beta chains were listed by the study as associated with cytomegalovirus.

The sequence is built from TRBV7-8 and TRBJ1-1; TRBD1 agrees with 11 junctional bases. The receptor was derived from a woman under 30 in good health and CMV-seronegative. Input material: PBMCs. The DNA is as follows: TGTGCCAGCAGCTTACCCGGGACAGGGGGAACTGAAGCTTTCTTT. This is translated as CASSLPGTGGTEAFF.